What follows are 27 T cell receptor beta chains derived from one specimen sequenced in a study of blood T cell repertoires in COVID-19. Clones were read by immunoSEQ multiplex PCR, and TCRdb kept only the in-frame ones, dropping some. The table records 200,000 to 300,000 clones, around 88% of them present only once. What was sequenced was PBMCs or T cells enriched from blood (not recorded which). Receptors were obtained from a middle-aged woman with acute COVID-19.

V gene TRBV11-3 combines with J gene TRBJ1-1; TRBD1 might be the D (5 bases). Trimming took off 8 bases at V and 2 bases at J, with 12 bases between the two ends. The CDR3 extends over 13 amino acids. Germline lookup yields CDR1 SGHNT and CDR2 YENEEA. The CDR3 protein is CASDLGGNTEAFF. As DNA, the CDR3 is TGTGCCAGCGACCTCGGGGGAAACACTGAAGCTTTCTTT.

This chain connects TRBV10-3 to TRBJ1-1, with 7 bases matching TRBD1. V gave up 5 bases and J gave up 4 bases; unmatched junction bases: 7. The CDR3 contains 14 residues. CDR1 ENHRY and CDR2 SYGVKD come from the germline V gene. CDR3: CAISYDRAITEAFF. DNA for the CDR3: TGTGCCATCAGTTACGACAGGGCAATCACTGAAGCTTTCTTT.

V usage is TRBV5-5 and J usage is TRBJ2-7, with 7 bases that match TRBD1. V gave up 1 base and J gave up 7 bases; unmatched junction bases: 14. This CDR3 spans 16 amino acids. Germline CDR1 SGHKS, CDR2 YYEKEE (reference sequence). The CDR3 region has the DNA TGTGCCAGCAGCTTGCTGTGGCCGACAGGGCAGAAAGAGCAGTACGTC. Protein sequence: CASSLLWPTGQKEQYV.

The gene calls are TRBV27 and TRBJ2-1, with 14 bases that match TRBD2. Germline CDR1 MNHEY, CDR2 SMNVEV (reference sequence). With V trimmed by 4 bases and J by 10 bases, 6 bases remained unmatched. This CDR3 comprises 15 residues. The CDR3 bases are TGTGCCAGCAGTTATATGACTAGCGGGAGGGGGGAGCAGTTCTTC. Translated: CASSYMTSGRGEQFF.

The rearrangement links TRBV5-6 to TRBJ2-7; D is undetermined. The germline V and J ends were trimmed by 0 bases and 7 bases, with 14 bases remaining between them. From germline, CDR1 is SGHDT and CDR2 YYEEEE. The CDR3 consists of 14 residues. DNA of the CDR3: TGTGCCAGCAGCTTGGTCAACTCTCACGGGGAGCAGTACTTC. It is translated as CASSLVNSHGEQYF.

The chain is built from TRBV20-1 and TRBJ1-1; maybe TRBD1 (6 bases). The V end lost 3 bases, the J end lost 2 bases, and 10 bases lay between the germline ends. The germline gives CDR1 DFQATT, CDR2 SNEGSKA (reference sequence). This CDR3 contains 13 residues. CDR3 sequence (DNA): TGCAGTGCTAGTCAGGACAGCAACACTGAAGCTTTCTTT. Amino acid sequence: CSASQDSNTEAFF.

The chain combines TRBV30 with TRBJ2-7, with TRBD2 matching over 8 bases. V was clipped by 0 bases and J by 2 bases; unmatched bases: 3. Germline lookup yields CDR1 GTSNPN and CDR2 SVGIG (reference sequence). The CDR3 has 14 amino acids. CDR3 nucleotide sequence: TGTGCCTGGAGTGTTGCGGGAGGTACCTACGAGCAGTACGTC. Translated: CAWSVAGGTYEQYV.

The V gene is TRBV5-6, the J gene TRBJ2-3; TRBD2 agrees at 9 bases. There are 17 residues in the CDR3. The trim removed 0 bases at V and 6 bases at J, leaving 11 bases unmatched. Germline CDR1 and CDR2: SGHDT and YYEEEE. CDR3 bases: TGTGCCAGCAGCTTGGCCGGTAGCGGGAGTTGGGTTGATACGCAGTATTTT. This gives the protein CASSLAGSGSWVDTQYF.

CDR3 coding DNA: TGTGCCAGCAGCTTAGGTCTCCGGGTAGCGGGAGAGCCCTACGAGCAGTACGTC. Protein product: CASSLGLRVAGEPYEQYV. The chain has TRBV13 and TRBJ2-7, with 9 bases aligning to TRBD2. Losses at the gene ends were 0 bases for V and 2 bases for J; bases not matched to a gene: 11. The CDR3 spans 18 residues. Germline CDR1 reads PRHDT; CDR2 reads FYEKMQ (reference sequence).

This rearrangement joins TRBV2 to TRBJ1-1; D uncertain. The CDR3 is 13 residues long. V lost 2 bases and J 5 bases, leaving 9 bases between the germline ends. Germline-derived CDR1 and CDR2 are SNHLY and FYNNEI. The CDR3 DNA reads TGTGCCAGCAGTGAAAAGGCGAGGACTGAAGCTTTCTTT. This codes for CASSEKARTEAFF.

This rearrangement joins TRBV12-3 or TRBV12-4 to TRBJ1-4; the D gene is possibly TRBD1 (6 bases). The CDR3 sequence is 11 residues long. Trimming shortened V by 6 bases and J by 11 bases, and 10 bases separated the two germline ends. CDR3 in DNA: TGTGCCAGCAGCACAGGGTCCAAACTGTTTTTT. It codes for CASSTGSKLFF.

This clone was seen a single time. The V call is TRBV7-9, the J call TRBJ2-6, with 7 bases that match TRBD1. Losses at the gene ends were 4 bases for V and 11 bases for J; bases not matched to a gene: 8. The germline V gene has CDR1 SEHNR and CDR2 FQNEAQ (reference sequence). This CDR3 contains 14 residues. CDR3 protein: CASSYAGGFDVLTF. The CDR3 nucleotides read TGTGCCAGCAGCTATGCAGGGGGTTTCGACGTCCTGACTTTC.

A note on this clone: Other DNA sequences within the sample encode an identical CDR3. This chain connects TRBV12-3 or TRBV12-4 to TRBJ1-1, with 7 nucleotides matching TRBD1. Trimming cost V 5 bases and J 1 base; bases outside gene matches: 1. The CDR3 consists of 13 residues. The chain's CDR3 is CASSRTGNTEAFF. The CDR3, as DNA: TGTGCCAGCAGTCGGACAGGGAACACTGAAGCTTTCTTT.

The chain combines TRBV7-2 with TRBJ1-1; D is ambiguous. CDR3 length: 12 amino acids. CDR1 and CDR2 (germline): SGHTA, FQGNSA. Trimming left V 5 bases short and J 5 bases short, with 9 bases between. CDR3 sequence (DNA): TGTGCCAGCAGCCAGAGGGCGACTGAAGCTTTCTTT. This sequence encodes CASSQRATEAFF.

V is TRBV3-1 (or the pseudogene TRBV3-2) and J is TRBJ2-1, with 9 nucleotides matching TRBD2. The CDR3 runs to 15 residues. V shed 1 base, J shed 4 bases, and the junction held 2 bases outside the gene matches. Germline V gene lookup returns CDR1 LGHDT and CDR2 YNNKEL (reference sequence). In DNA form, the CDR3 reads TGTGCCAGCAGCCAAGTCACTAGCGGGTACAATGAGCAGTTCTTC. Translated, it gives CASSQVTSGYNEQFF.

This sequence joins TRBV30 and TRBJ1-1, with D unresolved. This CDR3 region has 12 residues. Germline V CDR1 and CDR2: GTSNPN, SVGIG (reference sequence). V was shortened by 6 bases and J by 5 bases, with 13 bases between the two germline ends. The CDR3: CACVGDTTEAFF. In nucleotides, the CDR3 is TGTGCCTGTGTGGGCGACACGACTGAAGCTTTCTTT. Complete variable domain (other parts from reference TRBV30 and TRBJ1-1): SQTIHQWPATLVQPVGSPLSLECTVEGTSNPNLYWYRQAAGRGLQLLFYSVGIGQISSEVPQNLSASRPQDRQFILSSKKLLLSDSGFYLCACVGDTTEAFFGQGTRLTVV.

The chain employs TRBV19 and TRBJ2-2; TRBD2 might be the D (6 bases). V lost 3 bases and J 4 bases, leaving 15 bases between the germline ends. Per germline, CDR1 LNHDA and CDR2 SQIVND (reference sequence). CDR3 length equals 16 residues. CDR3 nucleotide sequence: TGTGCCAGTAGTATTTTTGGGGCCGGGGGCACCGGGGAGCTGTTTTTT. Protein: CASSIFGAGGTGELFF. Full variable domain (rest looked up from reference TRBV19 and TRBJ2-2): DGGITQSPKYLFRKEGQNVTLSCEQNLNHDAMYWYRQDPGQGLRLIYYSQIVNDFQKGDIAEGYSVSREKKESFPLTVTSAQKNPTAFYLCASSIFGAGGTGELFFGEGSRLTVL.

V usage is TRBV6-5 and J usage is TRBJ1-3, with TRBD1 as a possible D gene (5 bases). Germline V gene lookup returns CDR1 MNHEY and CDR2 SVGAGI. V lost 5 bases, J lost 0 bases, and 11 bases lay in between. This CDR3 is built from 15 residues. CDR3 DNA: TGTGCCAGCAGTACCACAGGCAGCTCTGGAAACACCATATATTTT. It codes for CASSTTGSSGNTIYF.

This clone is a singleton in its sample. This chain links TRBV5-1 with TRBJ2-5; 8 bases map to TRBD2. Germline V gene sequence: CDR1 SGHRS, CDR2 YFSETQ. Germline trimming cut 3 bases from V and 5 bases from J; bases unmatched to any gene: 12. The CDR3 extends over 16 amino acids. CDR3: CASSSLPAGEGETQYF. CDR3 coding DNA: TGCGCCAGCAGCTCTCTCCCAGCGGGAGAGGGGGAGACCCAGTACTTC.

The J gene is TRBJ2-1, the V gene TRBV7-9; 9 nucleotides line up with TRBD1. This CDR3 has 14 residues. The ends lost 4 bases at V and 6 bases at J; junction bases unmatched: 4. Germline CDR1 SEHNR, CDR2 FQNEAQ (reference sequence). CDR3 amino acids: CASSWETGGNEQFF. As DNA, the CDR3 is TGTGCCAGCAGCTGGGAGACAGGGGGCAATGAGCAGTTCTTC.

This clone appeared a single time. The V gene is TRBV3-1 (or the pseudogene TRBV3-2), the J gene TRBJ2-2, with a possible D match to TRBD1 (6 bases). The germline V and J ends were trimmed by 1 base and 11 bases, with 11 bases remaining between them. Germline assignment: CDR1 LGHDT and CDR2 YNNKEL (reference sequence). This CDR3 comprises 13 residues. Here the CDR3 reads CASSQGGRGELFF. The CDR3 bases are TGTGCCAGCAGCCAAGGGGGCAGGGGAGAGCTGTTTTTT.

This chain links TRBV30 with TRBJ2-1, with TRBD2 matching over 9 bases. Germline CDR1 GTSNPN, CDR2 SVGIG (reference sequence). The CDR3 is 16 amino acids. Unmatched junction bases numbered 13, after V lost 3 bases and J lost 7 bases. Here the CDR3 reads CAWSHPGLAGRNEQFF. For the CDR3, the DNA is TGTGCCTGGAGCCACCCTGGGCTAGCGGGACGAAATGAGCAGTTCTTC.

In its sample, this clone was seen once. The chain couples TRBV10-3 to TRBJ2-2; D is unresolved. V was shortened by 0 bases and J by 7 bases, with 3 bases between the two germline ends. From germline, CDR1 is ENHRY and CDR2 SYGVKD. The CDR3 covers 12 residues. This CDR3 reads CAISESSGELFF. For the CDR3, the DNA is TGTGCCATCAGTGAGTCTAGCGGGGAGCTGTTTTTT.

The V and J genes are TRBV28 and TRBJ1-1; weak D call: TRBD1 (5 bases). CDR1 MDHEN and CDR2 SYDVKM come from the germline V gene. The V gene lost 5 bases and the J gene lost 9 bases, with 16 bases spanning the gap. This CDR3 has 13 amino acids. CDR3 protein: CASSPPTVLKAFF. CDR3 nucleotides: TGTGCCAGCAGTCCCCCGACAGTGCTAAAAGCTTTCTTT.

The genes are TRBV7-8 and TRBJ2-1; possibly TRBD2 for D (5 bases). The CDR3 covers 17 residues. CDR1 is SGHVS, CDR2 FQNEAQ, per germline. Trimming left V 1 base short and J 1 base short, with 14 bases between. The DNA for the CDR3 is TGTGCCAGCAGCTTAGAGTCCCCTAGCTCGTCCTACAATGAGCAGTTCTTC. Its translation is CASSLESPSSSYNEQFF.

The V call is TRBV7-3, the J call TRBJ2-3, with 7 bases lining up with TRBD1. The trim removed 5 bases at V and 5 bases at J, leaving 7 bases unmatched. CDR1 is SGHTA, CDR2 FQGTGA, per germline. The CDR3 sequence is 14 residues long. Written as DNA, the CDR3 is TGTGCCAGCAGCCCGACAGGGAATGGAGATACGCAGTATTTT. It yields the protein CASSPTGNGDTQYF.

This clone is a singleton in its sample. This rearrangement joins TRBV5-8 to TRBJ2-3, with a weak D call TRBD2 (6 bases). This CDR3 region has 15 residues. The ends were cut back, 2 bases at V and 3 bases at J, with 13 bases in the middle. The germline CDR1 and CDR2 sequences are SGHTS and YDEGEE. Written as DNA, the CDR3 is TGTGCCAGCAGCTTAACGGGAGTTCATACAGATACGCAGTATTTT. Residues: CASSLTGVHTDTQYF.